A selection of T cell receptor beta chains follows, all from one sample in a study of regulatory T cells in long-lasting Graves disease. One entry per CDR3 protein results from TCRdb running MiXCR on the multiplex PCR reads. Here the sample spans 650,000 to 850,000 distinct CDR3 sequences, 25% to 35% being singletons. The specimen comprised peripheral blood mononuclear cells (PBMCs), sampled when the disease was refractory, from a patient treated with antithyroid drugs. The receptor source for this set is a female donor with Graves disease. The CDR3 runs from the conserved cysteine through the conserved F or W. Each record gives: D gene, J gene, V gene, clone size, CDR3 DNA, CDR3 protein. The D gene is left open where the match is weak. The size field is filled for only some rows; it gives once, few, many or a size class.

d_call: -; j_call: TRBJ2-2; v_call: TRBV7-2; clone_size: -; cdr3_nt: TGTGCCAGCAGCCCAATTAACACCGGGGAGCTGTTTTTT; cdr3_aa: CASSPINTGELFF
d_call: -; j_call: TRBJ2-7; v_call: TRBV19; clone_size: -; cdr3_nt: TGTGCCAGTAGTACAGGCGGCTCCGAGCAGTACTTC; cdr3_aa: CASSTGGSEQYF
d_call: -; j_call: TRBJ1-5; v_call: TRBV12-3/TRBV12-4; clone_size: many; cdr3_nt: TGTGCCAGCCTCGGTAGCAATCAGCCCCAGCATTTT; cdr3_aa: CASLGSNQPQHF
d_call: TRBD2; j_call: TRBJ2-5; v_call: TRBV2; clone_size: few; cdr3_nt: TGTGCCAGCACTGGACTAGCGGGGACCGGGGAGACCCAGTACTTC; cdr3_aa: CASTGLAGTGETQYF
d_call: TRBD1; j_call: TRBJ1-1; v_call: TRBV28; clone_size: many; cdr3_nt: TGTGCCAGCAGCGCGCGAATCGCGACAGGGGTAACTGAAGCTTTCTTT; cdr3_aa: CASSARIATGVTEAFF
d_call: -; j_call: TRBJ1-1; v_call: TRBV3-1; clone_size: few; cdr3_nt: TGTGCCAGCAGCCAGGGGCCCAGCATGAACACTGAAGCTTTCTTT; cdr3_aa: CASSQGPSMNTEAFF
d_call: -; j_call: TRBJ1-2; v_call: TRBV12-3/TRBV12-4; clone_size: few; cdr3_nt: TGTGCCAGCAGCATCGGTCAGGGCGCATACACCTTC; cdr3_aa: CASSIGQGAYTF
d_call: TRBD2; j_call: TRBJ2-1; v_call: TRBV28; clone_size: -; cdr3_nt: TGTGCCAGCAGCCCCGGGACTAGCGGCGATGAGCAGTTCTTC; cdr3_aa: CASSPGTSGDEQFF
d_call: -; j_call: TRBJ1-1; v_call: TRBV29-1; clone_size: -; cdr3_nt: TGCAGCGTTGACCGAGGGAACACTGAAGCTTTCTTT; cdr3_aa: CSVDRGNTEAFF
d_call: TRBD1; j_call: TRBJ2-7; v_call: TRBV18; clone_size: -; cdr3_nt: TGTGCCAGCTCACCACGACAGGGGGCGCGGAGCGAGCAGTACTTC; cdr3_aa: CASSPRQGARSEQYF
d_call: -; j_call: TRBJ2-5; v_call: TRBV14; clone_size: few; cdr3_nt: TGTGCCAGCAGAGGAATGCGAGACGGGAACCAAGAGACCCAGTACTTC; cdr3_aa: CASRGMRDGNQETQYF
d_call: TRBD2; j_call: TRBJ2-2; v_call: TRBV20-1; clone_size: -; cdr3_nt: TGCAGTGCTAGAGATGGCACGGGACTACCGAACACCGGGGAGCTGTTTTTT; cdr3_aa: CSARDGTGLPNTGELFF
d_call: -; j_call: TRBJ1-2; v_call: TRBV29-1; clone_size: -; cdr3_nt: TGCAGCGTTGATTTGGCAGGAGTTGGCTACACCTTC; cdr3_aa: CSVDLAGVGYTF
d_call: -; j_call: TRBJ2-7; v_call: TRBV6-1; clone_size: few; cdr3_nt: TGTGCCAGCAGTGAACCGGGACCGAGCTCCTACGAGCAGTACTTC; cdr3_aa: CASSEPGPSSYEQYF
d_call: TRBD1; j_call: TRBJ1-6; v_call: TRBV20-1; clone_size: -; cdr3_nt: TGCAGTGCTTCCACAGACAGGGTGAATAATTCACCCCTCCACTTT; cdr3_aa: CSASTDRVNNSPLHF
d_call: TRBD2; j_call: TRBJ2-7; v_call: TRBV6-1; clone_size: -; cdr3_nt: TGTGCCAGCACCCTCGGGGGGACCACCTACGAGCAGTACTTC; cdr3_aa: CASTLGGTTYEQYF
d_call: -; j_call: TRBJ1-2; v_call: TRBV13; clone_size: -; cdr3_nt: TGTGCCAGCAGCGTAACCGGGAACAATAACTATGGCTACACCTTC; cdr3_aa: CASSVTGNNNYGYTF